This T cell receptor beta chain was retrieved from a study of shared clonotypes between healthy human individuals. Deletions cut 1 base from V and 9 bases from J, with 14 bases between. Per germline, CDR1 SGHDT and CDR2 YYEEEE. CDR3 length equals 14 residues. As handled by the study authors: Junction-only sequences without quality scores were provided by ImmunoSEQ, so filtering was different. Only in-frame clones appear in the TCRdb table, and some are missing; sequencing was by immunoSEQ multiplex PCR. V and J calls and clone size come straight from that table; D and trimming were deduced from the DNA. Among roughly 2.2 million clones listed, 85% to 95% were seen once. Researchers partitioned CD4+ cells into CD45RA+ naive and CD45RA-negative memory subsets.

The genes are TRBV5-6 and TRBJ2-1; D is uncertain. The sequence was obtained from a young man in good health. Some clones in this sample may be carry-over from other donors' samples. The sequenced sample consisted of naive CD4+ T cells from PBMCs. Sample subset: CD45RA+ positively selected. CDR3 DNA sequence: TGTGCCAGCAGCTTGTTATCGGGCCGCGTTGAGCAGTTCTTC. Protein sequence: CASSLLSGRVEQFF.